This TCR beta chain was found in a study of blood T cells in healthy people across ages. Study-level results: No one knew whether donors had CMV, which possibly confounded expanded clonotype changes.

The germline V gene has CDR1 MNHNS and CDR2 SASEGT. The CDR3 has 17 amino acids. V lost 0 bases and J lost 0, with 12 bases in between. As to this clonotype: What it binds is unknown.

Drawing of peripheral blood yielded 7.5 to 10 milliliters from each donor. A second PCR, run for about 7 to 11 cycles, used a sample-barcoded 5' primer plus a J-beta primer mix. Every single cDNA molecule received a tag from a template-switch adaptor with 12 random nucleotides. TCRdb analysed the 5' RACE reads with MiXCR anew, one entry per CDR3 protein. The sample includes some 1.4 million distinct CDR3 sequences, 35% to 45% seen only once; the top ten take roughly 8.2%. The source of this sequence is a woman aged 18-29 years in good health. The V call is TRBV6-1, the J call TRBJ2-4; D is undetermined. Sequenced material: blood. CDR3 nucleotide sequence: TGTGCCAGCAGTGAAGCGCTTCGTGCAATAGCCAAAAACATTCAGTACTTC. Its protein is CASSEALRAIAKNIQYF.